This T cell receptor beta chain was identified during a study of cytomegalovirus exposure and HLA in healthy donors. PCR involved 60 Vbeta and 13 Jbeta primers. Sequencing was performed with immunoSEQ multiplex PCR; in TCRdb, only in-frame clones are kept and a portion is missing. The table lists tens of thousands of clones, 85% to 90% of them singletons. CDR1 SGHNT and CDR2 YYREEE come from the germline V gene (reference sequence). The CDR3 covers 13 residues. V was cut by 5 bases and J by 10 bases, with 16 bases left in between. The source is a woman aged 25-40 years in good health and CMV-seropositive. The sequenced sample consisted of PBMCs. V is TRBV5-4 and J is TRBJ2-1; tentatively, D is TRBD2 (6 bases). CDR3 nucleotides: TGTGCCAGCAGTCGCAAAACTAGCACCGAGCAGTTCTTC. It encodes CASSRKTSTEQFF.